One and the same sample provided the 9 T cell receptor beta chains below, sequenced in a study of T cell repertoires in aging, cancer and after chemotherapy. A mixed TRB-A/B primer pool amplified rearranged TRB by multiplex touch-down PCR. In TCRdb, the multiplex PCR reads were re-called with MiXCR into one record per CDR3 protein. The profile shows thousands of distinct CDR3 sequences, just under 30% of them singletons. The template was genomic DNA from peripheral blood, not RNA. The sequenced material came from blood. Every receptor here comes from a human donor in good health.

This clonotype is judged medium-sized. V usage is TRBV27 and J usage is TRBJ1-4; D ambiguous. This CDR3 spans 14 amino acids. The V gene lost 5 bases and the J gene lost 7 bases, with 14 bases spanning the gap. Germline V lookup: CDR1 MNHEY, CDR2 SMNVEV (reference sequence). This CDR3 reads CASSPVKGREKLFF. CDR3 nucleotides: TGTGCCAGCAGTCCCGTAAAGGGCCGTGAAAAACTGTTTTTT.

Comments on this clonotype: A junction boundary mismatches the germline segment, possibly from a read error. This chain connects TRBV5-6 to TRBJ1-2; tentative D call: TRBD1 (5 bases). This CDR3 is 13 amino acids long. Germline lookup yields CDR1 SGHDT and CDR2 YYEEEE. The CDR3 DNA is TGCGCCAGCAGCTTGAGGGGAGACTATGGCTACACCTTC. Translating gives CASSLRGDYGYTF.

About this clonotype itself: At one end the junction does not follow the germline gene, possibly because of a read error. V is TRBV11-3 and J is TRBJ2-1; possibly TRBD1 for D (6 bases). Germline V gives CDR1 SGHNT, CDR2 YENEEA. The CDR3 is 13 residues long. DNA for the CDR3: TGCGCCAGCAGCCCTCTACAGGGCAAGGAGCAGTTCTTC. Protein sequence: CASSPLQGKEQFF.

This chain joins TRBV6-5 and TRBJ1-1; perhaps TRBD1 as D (6 bases). CDR1 is MNHEY, CDR2 SVGAGI, per germline. Trimming pared 5 bases from V and 6 bases from J, leaving 19 bases between. The CDR3 is made up of 15 amino acids. CDR3 sequence: CASSPNEKGVAEAFF. The DNA for the CDR3 is TGTGCCAGCAGTCCTAATGAAAAGGGGGTCGCTGAAGCTTTCTTT.

By share, this clonotype counts as medium-sized (0.01 to 0.1%). V and J are TRBV30 and TRBJ1-3, with 9 nucleotides matching TRBD1. The CDR3 is made up of 12 amino acids. The V and J ends lost 4 bases and 9 bases, in that order; junction bases with no gene match: 4. The germline gives CDR1 GTSNPN, CDR2 SVGIG (reference sequence). Here the CDR3 DNA reads TGTGCCTGGACGGGACAGGGTGTCACCATATATTTT. Its protein is CAWTGQGVTIYF.

V and J are TRBV6-2 or TRBV6-3 and TRBJ2-3, with TRBD1 as a possible D gene (5 bases). The CDR3 is made up of 16 amino acids. Trimming cost V 2 bases and J 0 bases, with 12 bases left between them. Germline loops: CDR1 MNHEY, CDR2 SVGEGT. DNA of the CDR3: TGTGCCAGCAGTTACCGTTTACAGGTCAGCACAGATACGCAGTATTTT. Its protein is CASSYRLQVSTDTQYF.

The genes are TRBV6-4 and TRBJ2-3; D is possibly TRBD1 or TRBD2 (6 bases each). Germline V CDR1 and CDR2: MRHNA, SNTAGT. The CDR3 consists of 15 residues. Trimming left V 3 bases short and J 2 bases short, with 12 bases between. The CDR3 reads CASSERGAFTDTQYF. The CDR3 DNA follows: TGTGCCAGCAGTGAAAGGGGGGCGTTCACAGATACGCAGTATTTT.

This chain connects TRBV12-3 or TRBV12-4 to TRBJ2-3, with 8 bases identical to TRBD1. The CDR3 consists of 15 residues. The CDR3 bases are TGTGCTAGTGGTCCCGGACAGGGATCCACAGATACGCAGTATTTT. Protein sequence: CASGPGQGSTDTQYF.

This clonotype has a single count. The V call is TRBV6-4, the J call TRBJ2-3; 13 bases are shared with TRBD2. J was trimmed by 4 bases and V by 8 bases; bases with no gene match: 15. CDR3 length equals 18 residues. Germline CDR1 MRHNA, CDR2 SNTAGT. CDR3 sequence: CASGSRTSGSRRADTQYF. As DNA, the CDR3 is TGTGCCAGCGGTTCCCGGACTAGCGGGAGTCGGAGGGCAGATACGCAGTATTTT.